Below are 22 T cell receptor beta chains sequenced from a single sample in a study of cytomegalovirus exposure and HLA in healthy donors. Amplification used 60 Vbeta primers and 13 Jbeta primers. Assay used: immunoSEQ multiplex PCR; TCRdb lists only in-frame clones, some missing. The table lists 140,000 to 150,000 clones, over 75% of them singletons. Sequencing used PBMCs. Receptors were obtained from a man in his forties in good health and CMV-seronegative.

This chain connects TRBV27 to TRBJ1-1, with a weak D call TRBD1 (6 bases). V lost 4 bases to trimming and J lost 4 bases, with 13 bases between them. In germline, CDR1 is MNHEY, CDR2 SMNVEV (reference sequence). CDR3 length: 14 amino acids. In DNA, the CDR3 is TGTGCCAGCAGTTGGGACATTCGGGGCACTGAAGCTTTCTTT. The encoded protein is CASSWDIRGTEAFF.

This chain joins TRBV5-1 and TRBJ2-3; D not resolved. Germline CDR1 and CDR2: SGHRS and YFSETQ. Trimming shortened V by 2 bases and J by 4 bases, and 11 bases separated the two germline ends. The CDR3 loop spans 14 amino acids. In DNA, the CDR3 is TGCGCCAGCAGCTTCTTGGAAGCGCCAGATACGCAGTATTTT. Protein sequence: CASSFLEAPDTQYF.

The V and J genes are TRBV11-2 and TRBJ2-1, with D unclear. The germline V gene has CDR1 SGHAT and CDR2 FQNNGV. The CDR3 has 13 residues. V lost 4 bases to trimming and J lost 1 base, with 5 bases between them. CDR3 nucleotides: TGTGCCAGCAGCTCACAGTCCTACAATGAGCAGTTCTTC. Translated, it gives CASSSQSYNEQFF.

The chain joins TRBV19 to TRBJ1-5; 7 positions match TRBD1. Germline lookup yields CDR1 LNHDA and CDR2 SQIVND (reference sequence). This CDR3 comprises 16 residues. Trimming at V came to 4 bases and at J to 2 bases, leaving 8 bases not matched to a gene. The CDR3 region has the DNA TGTGCCAGTAGTACGGTGGCAGGGGGAGGCAATCAGCCCCAGCATTTT. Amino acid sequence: CASSTVAGGGNQPQHF.

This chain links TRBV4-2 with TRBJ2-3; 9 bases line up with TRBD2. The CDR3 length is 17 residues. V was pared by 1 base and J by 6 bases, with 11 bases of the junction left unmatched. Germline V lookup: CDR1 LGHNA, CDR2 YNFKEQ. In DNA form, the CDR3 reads TGTGCCAGCAGCCAAGGGGGTTGGACTAGCGTGGGGGATACGCAGTATTTT. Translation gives CASSQGGWTSVGDTQYF.

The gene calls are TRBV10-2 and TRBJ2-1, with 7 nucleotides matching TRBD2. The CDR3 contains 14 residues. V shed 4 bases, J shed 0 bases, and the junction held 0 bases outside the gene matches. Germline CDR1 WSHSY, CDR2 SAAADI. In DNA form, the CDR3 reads TGCGCCAGCAGTGGCGGGAGCTCCTACAATGAGCAGTTCTTC. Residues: CASSGGSSYNEQFF.

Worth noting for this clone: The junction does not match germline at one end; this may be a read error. The CDR3, as DNA: TGTGCCAGCAGTGCTAGACAGTTCTCTGGGGCCAACGGCCTGACTTTC. Protein product: CASSARQFSGANGLTF. The V call is TRBV2, the J call TRBJ2-6; D may be TRBD1 (5 bases). Germline V gives CDR1 SNHLY, CDR2 FYNNEI. This CDR3 contains 16 residues.

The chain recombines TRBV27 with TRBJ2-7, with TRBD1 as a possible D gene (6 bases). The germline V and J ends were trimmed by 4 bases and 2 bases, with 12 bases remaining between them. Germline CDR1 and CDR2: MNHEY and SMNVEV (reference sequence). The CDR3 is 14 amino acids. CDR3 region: CASSYTGLPYEQYF. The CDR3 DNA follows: TGTGCCAGCAGTTACACAGGGCTACCCTACGAGCAGTACTTC.

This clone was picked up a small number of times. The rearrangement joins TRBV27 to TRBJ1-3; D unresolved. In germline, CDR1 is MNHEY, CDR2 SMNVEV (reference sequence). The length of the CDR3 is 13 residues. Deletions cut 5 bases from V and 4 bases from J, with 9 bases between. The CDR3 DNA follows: TGTGCCAGCAGTAAGGAGCGGGGAAACACCATATATTTT. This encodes CASSKERGNTIYF.

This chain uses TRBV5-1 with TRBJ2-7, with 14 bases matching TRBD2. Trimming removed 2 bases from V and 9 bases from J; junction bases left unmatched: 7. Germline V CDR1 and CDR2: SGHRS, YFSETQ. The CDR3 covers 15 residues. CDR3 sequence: CASSLGTSGGRGQYF. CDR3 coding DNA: TGCGCCAGCAGCTTAGGGACTAGCGGGGGCCGAGGGCAGTACTTC.

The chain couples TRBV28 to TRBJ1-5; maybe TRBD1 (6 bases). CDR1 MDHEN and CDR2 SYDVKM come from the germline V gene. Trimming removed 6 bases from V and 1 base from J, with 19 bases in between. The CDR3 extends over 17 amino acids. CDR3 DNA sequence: TGTGCCAGCAGCGGCCGGGCTAGGGGGAGCAGCAATCAGCCCCAGCATTTT. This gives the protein CASSGRARGSSNQPQHF.

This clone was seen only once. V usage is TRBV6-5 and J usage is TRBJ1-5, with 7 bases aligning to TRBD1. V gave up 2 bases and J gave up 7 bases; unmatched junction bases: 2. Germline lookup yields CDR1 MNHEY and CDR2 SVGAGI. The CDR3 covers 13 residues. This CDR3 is CASSYEGGQPQHF. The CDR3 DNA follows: TGTGCCAGCAGTTACGAAGGGGGCCAGCCCCAGCATTTT.

The CDR3 DNA reads as TGTGCCAGCAGCTTAGGGACAGCATATGGCTACACCTTC. It codes for CASSLGTAYGYTF. The V gene is TRBV7-2, the J gene TRBJ1-2, with D possibly matching TRBD1 (6 bases). Trimming took 1 base from V and 5 from J, leaving 8 bases between them. The CDR3 loop spans 13 amino acids. The germline V gene has CDR1 SGHTA and CDR2 FQGNSA.

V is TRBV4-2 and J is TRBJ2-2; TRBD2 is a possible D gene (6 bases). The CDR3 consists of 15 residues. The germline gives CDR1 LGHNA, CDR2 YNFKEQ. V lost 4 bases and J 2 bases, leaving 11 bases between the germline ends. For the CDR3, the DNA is TGTGCCAGCAGCCCACGGCGGGATAACACCGGGGAGCTGTTTTTT. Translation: CASSPRRDNTGELFF.

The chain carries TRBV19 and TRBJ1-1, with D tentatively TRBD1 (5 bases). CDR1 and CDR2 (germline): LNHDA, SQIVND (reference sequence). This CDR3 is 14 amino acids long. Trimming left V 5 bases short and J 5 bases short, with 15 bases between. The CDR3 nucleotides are TGTGCCAGTAGTCTTCAGGGCGGAGGGACTGAAGCTTTCTTT. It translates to CASSLQGGGTEAFF.

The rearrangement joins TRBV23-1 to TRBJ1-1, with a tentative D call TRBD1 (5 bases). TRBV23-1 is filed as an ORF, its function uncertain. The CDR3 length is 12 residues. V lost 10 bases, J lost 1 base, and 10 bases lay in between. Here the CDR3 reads CAIRGENTEAFF. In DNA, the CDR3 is TGCGCCATCCGGGGGGAGAACACTGAAGCTTTCTTT.

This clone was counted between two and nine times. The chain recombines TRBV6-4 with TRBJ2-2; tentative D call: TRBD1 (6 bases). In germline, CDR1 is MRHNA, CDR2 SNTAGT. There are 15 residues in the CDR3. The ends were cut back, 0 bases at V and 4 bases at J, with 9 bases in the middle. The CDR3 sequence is CASSDSQGTTGELFF. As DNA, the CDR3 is TGTGCCAGCAGTGACTCACAGGGAACCACCGGGGAGCTGTTTTTT.

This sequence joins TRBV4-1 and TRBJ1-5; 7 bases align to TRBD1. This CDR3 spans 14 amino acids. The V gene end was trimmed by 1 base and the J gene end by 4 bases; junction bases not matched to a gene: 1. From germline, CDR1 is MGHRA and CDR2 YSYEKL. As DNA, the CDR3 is TGCGCCAGCAGCCAAGGACAGGGAAATCAGCCCCAGCATTTT. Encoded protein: CASSQGQGNQPQHF.

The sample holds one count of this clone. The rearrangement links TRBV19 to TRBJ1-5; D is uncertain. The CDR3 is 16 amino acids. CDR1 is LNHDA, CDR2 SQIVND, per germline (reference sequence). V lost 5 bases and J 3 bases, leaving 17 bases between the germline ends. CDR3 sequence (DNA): TGTGCCAGTAGTGCCGACGCGGGGAACGACAATCAGCCCCAGCATTTT. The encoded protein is CASSADAGNDNQPQHF.

CDR3 region: CSVLYGRGRETQYF. CDR3 in DNA: TGCAGCGTCCTATACGGGCGGGGGCGCGAGACCCAGTACTTC. This chain connects TRBV29-1 to TRBJ2-5; tentatively, D is TRBD2 (7 bases). This CDR3 region has 14 residues. V lost 6 bases and J lost 5, with 19 bases in between. Germline V lookup: CDR1 SQVTM, CDR2 ANQGSEA.

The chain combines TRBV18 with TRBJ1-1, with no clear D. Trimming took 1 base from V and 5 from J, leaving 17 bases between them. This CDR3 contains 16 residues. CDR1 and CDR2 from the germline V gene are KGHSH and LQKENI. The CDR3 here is CASSPLRGSLGTEAFF. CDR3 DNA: TGTGCCAGCTCACCACTAAGAGGAAGCCTTGGGACTGAAGCTTTCTTT.

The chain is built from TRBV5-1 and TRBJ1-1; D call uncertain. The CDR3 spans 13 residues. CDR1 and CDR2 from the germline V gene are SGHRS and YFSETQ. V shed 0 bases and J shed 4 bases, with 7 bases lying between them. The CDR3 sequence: CASSLAEGTEAFF. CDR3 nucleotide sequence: TGCGCCAGCAGCTTGGCCGAGGGCACTGAAGCTTTCTTT.